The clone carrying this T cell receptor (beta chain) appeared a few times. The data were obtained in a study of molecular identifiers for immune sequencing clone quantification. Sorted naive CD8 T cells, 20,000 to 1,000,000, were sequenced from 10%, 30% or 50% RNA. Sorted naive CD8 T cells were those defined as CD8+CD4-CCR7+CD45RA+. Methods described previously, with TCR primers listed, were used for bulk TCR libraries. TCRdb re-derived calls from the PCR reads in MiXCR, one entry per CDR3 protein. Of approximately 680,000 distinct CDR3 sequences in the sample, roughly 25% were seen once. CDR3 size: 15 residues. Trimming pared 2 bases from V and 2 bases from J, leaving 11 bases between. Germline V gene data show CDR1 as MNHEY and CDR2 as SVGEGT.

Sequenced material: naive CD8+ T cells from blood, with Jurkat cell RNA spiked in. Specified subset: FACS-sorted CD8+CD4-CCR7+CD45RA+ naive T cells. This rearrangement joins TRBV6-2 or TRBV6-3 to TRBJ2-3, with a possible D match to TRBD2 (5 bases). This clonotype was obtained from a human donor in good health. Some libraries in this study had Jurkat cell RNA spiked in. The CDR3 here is CASSYLAGDTDTQYF. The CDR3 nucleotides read TGTGCCAGCAGTTACCTGGCCGGGGACACAGATACGCAGTATTTT.